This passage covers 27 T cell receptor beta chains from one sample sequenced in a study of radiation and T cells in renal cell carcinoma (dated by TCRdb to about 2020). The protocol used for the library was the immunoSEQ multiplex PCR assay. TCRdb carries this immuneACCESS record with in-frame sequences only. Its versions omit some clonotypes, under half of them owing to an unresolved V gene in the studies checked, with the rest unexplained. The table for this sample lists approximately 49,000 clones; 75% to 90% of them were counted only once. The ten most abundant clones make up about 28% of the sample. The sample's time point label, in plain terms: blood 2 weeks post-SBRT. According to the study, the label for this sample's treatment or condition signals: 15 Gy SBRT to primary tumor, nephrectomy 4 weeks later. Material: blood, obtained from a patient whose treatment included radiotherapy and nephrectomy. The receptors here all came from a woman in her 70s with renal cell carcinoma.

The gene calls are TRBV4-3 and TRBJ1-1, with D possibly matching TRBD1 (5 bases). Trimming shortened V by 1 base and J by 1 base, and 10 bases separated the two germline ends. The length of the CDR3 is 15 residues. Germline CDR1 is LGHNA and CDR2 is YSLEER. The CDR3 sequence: CASSQAGNRNTEAFF. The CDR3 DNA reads TGCGCCAGCAGCCAAGCAGGGAATCGGAACACTGAAGCTTTCTTT.

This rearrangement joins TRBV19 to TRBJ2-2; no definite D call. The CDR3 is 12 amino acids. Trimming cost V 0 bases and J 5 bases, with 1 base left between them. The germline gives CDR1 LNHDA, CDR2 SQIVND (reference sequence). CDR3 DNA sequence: TGTGCCAGTAGTATAGATACCGGGGAGCTGTTTTTT. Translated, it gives CASSIDTGELFF.

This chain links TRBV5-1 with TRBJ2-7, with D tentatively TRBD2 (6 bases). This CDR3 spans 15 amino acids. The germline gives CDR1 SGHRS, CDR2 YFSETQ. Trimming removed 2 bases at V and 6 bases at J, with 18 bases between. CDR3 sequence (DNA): TGCGCCAGCAGCTTAACCGGGACTTTAGGCCGCGAGCAGTACTTC. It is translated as CASSLTGTLGREQYF.

In DNA, the CDR3 is TGTGCCAGCAGACCTAGCGCGAACACCGGGGAGCTGTTTTTT. It specifies CASRPSANTGELFF. The chain couples TRBV6-6 to TRBJ2-2; possibly TRBD2 for D (6 bases). Germline V gives CDR1 MNHNY, CDR2 SVGAGI (reference sequence). Trimming cost V 6 bases and J 0 bases, with 8 bases left between them. CDR3 length: 14 residues.

This CDR3 reads CASSERGVTSGSRSTDTQYF. Written as DNA, the CDR3 is TGTGCCAGCAGTGAAAGAGGGGTAACTAGCGGGTCCCGTTCCACAGATACGCAGTATTTT. The chain has TRBV2 and TRBJ2-3, with 9 bases identical to TRBD2. After removal of 2 bases from V and 2 bases from J, the junction contained 17 bases not matched to a gene. In germline, CDR1 is SNHLY, CDR2 FYNNEI. The CDR3 has 20 amino acids.

Written as DNA, the CDR3 is TGTGCCAGCAGCTTAGCGCGGGCCCGGATCAATGAGCAGTTCTTC. Translation: CASSLARARINEQFF. The chain joins TRBV7-2 to TRBJ2-1; the D gene is possibly TRBD2 (5 bases). Germline V gene sequence: CDR1 SGHTA, CDR2 FQGNSA. This CDR3 is 15 amino acids long. Trimming took 0 bases from V and 6 from J, leaving 12 bases between them.

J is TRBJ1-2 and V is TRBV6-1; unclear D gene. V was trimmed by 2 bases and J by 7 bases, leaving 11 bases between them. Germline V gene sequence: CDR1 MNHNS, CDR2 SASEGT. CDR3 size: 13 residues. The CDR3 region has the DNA TGTGCCAGCAGTGAACGACCTCCCGGTGGCTACACCTTC. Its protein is CASSERPPGGYTF.

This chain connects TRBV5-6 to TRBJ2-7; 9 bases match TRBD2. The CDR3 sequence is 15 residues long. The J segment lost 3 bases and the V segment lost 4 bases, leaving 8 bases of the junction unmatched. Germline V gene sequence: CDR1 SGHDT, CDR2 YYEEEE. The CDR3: CASSPGEAGGYEQYF. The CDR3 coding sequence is TGTGCCAGCAGCCCCGGGGAAGCGGGAGGCTACGAGCAGTACTTC. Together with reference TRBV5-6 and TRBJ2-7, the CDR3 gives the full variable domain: DAGVTQSPTHLIKTRGQQVTLRCSPKSGHDTVSWYQQALGQGPQFIFQYYEEEERQRGNFPDRFSGHQFPNYSSELNVNALLLGDSALYLCASSPGEAGGYEQYFGPGTRLTVT.

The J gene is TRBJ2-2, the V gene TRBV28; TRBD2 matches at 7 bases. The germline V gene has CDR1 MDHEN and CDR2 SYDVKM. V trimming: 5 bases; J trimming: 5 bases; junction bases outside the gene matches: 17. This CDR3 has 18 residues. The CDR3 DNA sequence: TGTGCCAGCAGTCCCTCACCCGGGCGCGGGAGTAGGACCGGGGAGCTGTTTTTT. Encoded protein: CASSPSPGRGSRTGELFF.

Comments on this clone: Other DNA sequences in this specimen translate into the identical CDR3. CDR3 sequence (DNA): TGCAGCGCCCAGGACGGCAACTATGGCTACACCTTC. This codes for CSAQDGNYGYTF. This chain joins TRBV29-1 and TRBJ1-2; D not resolved. Between the trimmed V and J ends, which lost 7 bases and 2 bases, there was a span of 11 bases. Looked up from germline, CDR1 is SQVTM and CDR2 is ANQGSEA. The CDR3 extends over 12 amino acids.

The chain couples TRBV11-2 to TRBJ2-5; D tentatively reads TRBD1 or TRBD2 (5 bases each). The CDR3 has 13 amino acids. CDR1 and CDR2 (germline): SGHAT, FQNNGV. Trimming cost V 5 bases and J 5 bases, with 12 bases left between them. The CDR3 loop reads CASSLGRDETQYF. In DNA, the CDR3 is TGTGCCAGCAGCCTAGGACGGGACGAGACCCAGTACTTC.

As DNA, the CDR3 is TGTGCCAGCAGCGTAGGTAGCGGGAGCACGAATACGCAGTATTTT. Amino acids: CASSVGSGSTNTQYF. The chain combines TRBV9 with TRBJ2-3; 9 bases are shared with TRBD2. There are 15 residues in the CDR3. Looked up from germline, CDR1 is SGDLS and CDR2 is YYNGEE. V dropped 0 bases and J dropped 7; count of bases not matched to a gene: 6.

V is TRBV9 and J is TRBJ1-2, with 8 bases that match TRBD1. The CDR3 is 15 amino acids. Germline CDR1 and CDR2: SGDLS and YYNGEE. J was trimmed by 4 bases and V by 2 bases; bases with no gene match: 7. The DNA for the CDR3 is TGTGCCAGCAGCGTCGAGACCGGGACAGGCTATGGCTACACCTTC. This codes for CASSVETGTGYGYTF.

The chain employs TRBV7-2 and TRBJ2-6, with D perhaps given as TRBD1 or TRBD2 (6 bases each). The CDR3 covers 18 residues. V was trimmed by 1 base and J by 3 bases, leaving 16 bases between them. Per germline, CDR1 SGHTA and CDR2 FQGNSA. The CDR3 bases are TGTGCCAGCAGCTTAGAGTCGGGGGCTAGGCTTGGGGCCAACGTCCTGACTTTC. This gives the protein CASSLESGARLGANVLTF.

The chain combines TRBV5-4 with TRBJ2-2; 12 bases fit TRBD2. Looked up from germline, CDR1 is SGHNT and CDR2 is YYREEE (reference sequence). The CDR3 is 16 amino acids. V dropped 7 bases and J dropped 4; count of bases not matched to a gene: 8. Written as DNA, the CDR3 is TGTGCCAGCTTCCGACTAGCGGGAGCTCCCACCGGGGAGCTGTTTTTT. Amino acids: CASFRLAGAPTGELFF.

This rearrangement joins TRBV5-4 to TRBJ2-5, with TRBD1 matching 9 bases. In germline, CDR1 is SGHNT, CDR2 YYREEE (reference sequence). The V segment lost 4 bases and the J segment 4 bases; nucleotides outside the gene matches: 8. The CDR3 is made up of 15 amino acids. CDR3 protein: CASSSYRGQRETQYF. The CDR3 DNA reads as TGTGCCAGCAGCAGTTACAGGGGGCAGAGAGAGACCCAGTACTTC.

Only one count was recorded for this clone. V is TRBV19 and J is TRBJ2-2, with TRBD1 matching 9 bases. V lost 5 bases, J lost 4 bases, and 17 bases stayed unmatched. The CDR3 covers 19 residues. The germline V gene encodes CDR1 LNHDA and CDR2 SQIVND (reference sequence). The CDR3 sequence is CASSSQPGQGPRGTGELFF. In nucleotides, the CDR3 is TGTGCCAGTAGTTCCCAGCCGGGACAGGGCCCCCGAGGCACCGGGGAGCTGTTTTTT.

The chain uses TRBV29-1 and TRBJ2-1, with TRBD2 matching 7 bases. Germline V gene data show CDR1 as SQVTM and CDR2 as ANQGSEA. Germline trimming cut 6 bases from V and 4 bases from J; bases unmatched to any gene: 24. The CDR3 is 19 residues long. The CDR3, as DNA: TGCAGCGTGAACCACAGGTGGACTAGTCAAACTTCCCCTTACAATGAGCAGTTCTTC. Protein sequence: CSVNHRWTSQTSPYNEQFF.

Here the CDR3 DNA reads TGTGCCACCAGCACGCCGGGACACGTCAATCAGCCCCAGCATTTT. As protein: CATSTPGHVNQPQHF. The V call is TRBV15, the J call TRBJ1-5; TRBD1 might be the D (6 bases). There are 15 residues in the CDR3. Germline CDR1 and CDR2: LNHNV and YYDKDF (reference sequence). The V end was cut by 4 bases, the J end by 3 bases, with 13 bases between.

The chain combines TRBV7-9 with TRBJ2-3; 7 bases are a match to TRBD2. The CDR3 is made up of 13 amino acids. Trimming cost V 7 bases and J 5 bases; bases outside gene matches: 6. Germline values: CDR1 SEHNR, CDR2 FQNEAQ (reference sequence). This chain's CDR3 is CASNGGGGDTQYF. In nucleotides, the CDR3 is TGTGCCAGCAACGGCGGGGGAGGAGATACGCAGTATTTT.

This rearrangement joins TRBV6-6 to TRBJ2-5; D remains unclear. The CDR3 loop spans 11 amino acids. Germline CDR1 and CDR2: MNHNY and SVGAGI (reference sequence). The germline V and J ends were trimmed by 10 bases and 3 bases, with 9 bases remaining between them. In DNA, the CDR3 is TGTGCCACCAAAGTGGAAGAGACCCAGTACTTC. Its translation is CATKVEETQYF.

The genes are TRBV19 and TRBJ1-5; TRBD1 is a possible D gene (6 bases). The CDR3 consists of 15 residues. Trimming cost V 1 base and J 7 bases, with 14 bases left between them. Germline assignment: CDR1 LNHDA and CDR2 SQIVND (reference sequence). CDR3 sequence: CASSIVRGTGQPQHF. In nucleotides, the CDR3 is TGTGCCAGTAGTATAGTCAGGGGAACGGGCCAGCCCCAGCATTTT.

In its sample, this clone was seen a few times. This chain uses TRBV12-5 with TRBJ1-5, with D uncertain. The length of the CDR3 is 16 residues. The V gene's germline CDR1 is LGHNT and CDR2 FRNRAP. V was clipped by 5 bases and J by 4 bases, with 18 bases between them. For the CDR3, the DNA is TGTGCTAGTGGTGGAGATGGGAGGGTCTCGAATCAGCCCCAGCATTTT. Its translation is CASGGDGRVSNQPQHF.

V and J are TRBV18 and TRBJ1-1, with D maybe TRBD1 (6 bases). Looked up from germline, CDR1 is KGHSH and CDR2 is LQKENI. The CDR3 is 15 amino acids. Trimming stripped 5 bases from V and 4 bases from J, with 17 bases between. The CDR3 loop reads CASSSKTGYATEAFF. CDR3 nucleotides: TGTGCCAGCTCATCAAAGACAGGTTATGCCACTGAAGCTTTCTTT.

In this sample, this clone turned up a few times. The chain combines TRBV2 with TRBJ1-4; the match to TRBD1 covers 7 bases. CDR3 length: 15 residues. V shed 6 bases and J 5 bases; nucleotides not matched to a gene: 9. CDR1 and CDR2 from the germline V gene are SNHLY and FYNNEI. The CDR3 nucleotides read TGTGCCAGCAGCCAATCCGGGACAGAGAATGAAAAACTGTTTTTT. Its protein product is CASSQSGTENEKLFF.

Here the CDR3 reads CSVAPPERQSYNEQFF. The DNA of the CDR3 is TGCAGCGTTGCCCCCCCTGAGCGCCAATCCTACAATGAGCAGTTCTTC. The gene calls are TRBV29-1 and TRBJ2-1; D is ambiguous. Germline loops: CDR1 SQVTM, CDR2 ANQGSEA. The CDR3 is made up of 16 amino acids. V shed 4 bases and J shed 1 base, with 17 bases lying between them.

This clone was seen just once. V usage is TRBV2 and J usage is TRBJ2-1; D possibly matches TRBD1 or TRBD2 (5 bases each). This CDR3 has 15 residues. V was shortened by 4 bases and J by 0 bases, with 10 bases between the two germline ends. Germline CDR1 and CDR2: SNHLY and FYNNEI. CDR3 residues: CASSGGRNSYNEQFF. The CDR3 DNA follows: TGTGCCAGCAGTGGGGGACGTAACTCCTACAATGAGCAGTTCTTC. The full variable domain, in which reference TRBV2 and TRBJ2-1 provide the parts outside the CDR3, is EPEVTQTPSHQVTQMGQEVILRCVPISNHLYFYWYRQILGQKVEFLVSFYNNEISEKSEIFDDQFSVERPDGSNFTLKIRSTKLEDSAMYFCASSGGRNSYNEQFFGPGTRLTVL.